What follows describes a single TCR beta chain. Its antigen is currently unknown. The CDR3 extends over 13 amino acids. Trimming took 9 bases from V and 3 from J; bases not matched to a gene: 8. The V gene's germline CDR1 is MNHNS and CDR2 SASEGT. Each CDR3 protein gets one entry after TCRdb re-called the reads with MiXCR. This sample carries roughly 760,000 distinct CDR3 sequences, 35% to 40% of them seen once, and the ten largest clones take 2.8%. The source of the sample is a study of T cell repertoires in cytomegalovirus infection. Notes on the study in general: Clonotype analysis showed dominance of the ex vivo response by HLA-C-restricted CMV-specific TCR beta clonotypes. Cumulative frequency of public TCR beta families picked out carriers of CMV plus the relevant HLA.

V gene TRBV6-1 combines with J gene TRBJ2-7, with 7 nucleotides matching TRBD1. The clonotype was recovered from a human donor in good health (CMV status not recorded). Some clones in this sample may be carry-over from other donors' samples. The sequenced sample was PBMCs. In DNA, the CDR3 is TGTGCCAGACTAGGGGGCTGGGGCTACGAGCAGTACTTC. It is translated as CARLGGWGYEQYF.